Following are 21 T cell receptor beta chains from one sample sequenced in a study of shared clonotypes between healthy human individuals. Libraries were prepared by immunoSEQ multiplex PCR; TCRdb keeps only in-frame clonotypes and omits some of them. The sample holds approximately 1,000,000 clones, roughly 74% seen once. The source material was memory CD4+ T cells from PBMCs. Regarding subset: CD45RA-negative fraction. The origin of the receptors is a man younger than 35 in good health. Some clones in this sample may be carry-over from other donors' samples.

V and J are TRBV2 and TRBJ2-1, with 8 bases identical to TRBD2. With V trimmed by 6 bases and J by 1 base, 8 bases remained unmatched. This CDR3 spans 16 amino acids. The germline V gene encodes CDR1 SNHLY and CDR2 FYNNEI. CDR3 in DNA: TGTGCCAGCAGGGGCCAAAGCGGGAGTTCCTACAATGAGCAGTTCTTC. It translates to CASRGQSGSSYNEQFF.

The CDR3 protein is CASSPEGGDRKLFF. DNA of the CDR3: TGTGCCAGCTCACCCGAGGGGGGGGACAGAAAACTGTTTTTT. The chain employs TRBV18 and TRBJ1-4, with 7 bases that match TRBD1. Trimming removed 3 bases from V and 10 bases from J; junction bases left unmatched: 8. Germline lookup yields CDR1 KGHSH and CDR2 LQKENI. This CDR3 contains 14 residues.

This clone was found a few times. The genes are TRBV27 and TRBJ2-5; 11 nucleotides line up with TRBD2. Germline V gene data show CDR1 as MNHEY and CDR2 as SMNVEV (reference sequence). V trimming: 3 bases; J trimming: 7 bases; junction bases outside the gene matches: 13. The CDR3 has 17 residues. This CDR3 is CASSLTLAGGRPGTQYF. Here the CDR3 DNA reads TGTGCCAGCAGTTTGACCCTAGCGGGAGGTCGGCCCGGGACCCAGTACTTC.

The V gene is TRBV9, the J gene TRBJ2-1; 9 bases map to TRBD1. The CDR3 length is 16 residues. V shed 4 bases and J 9 bases; nucleotides not matched to a gene: 14. Germline V gene data show CDR1 as SGDLS and CDR2 as YYNGEE. The CDR3 spells CASSRPGTGRYSEQFF. CDR3 DNA: TGTGCCAGCAGCAGGCCGGGGACAGGGCGGTATAGTGAGCAGTTCTTC.

V and J are TRBV7-9 and TRBJ2-7; 9 bases agree with TRBD1. CDR1 is SEHNR and CDR2 is FQNEAQ in the germline V gene (reference sequence). V was clipped by 5 bases and J by 6 bases; unmatched bases: 2. This CDR3 is 12 amino acids long. CDR3 sequence (DNA): TGTGCCAGCAGCCAGGACAGGGGCGAGCAGTACTTC. It yields the protein CASSQDRGEQYF.

The chain combines TRBV18 with TRBJ2-7; 7 nucleotides line up with TRBD2. V was clipped by 5 bases and J by 2 bases; unmatched bases: 3. The CDR3 runs 13 residues. Germline lookup yields CDR1 KGHSH and CDR2 LQKENI. CDR3 DNA: TGTGCCAGCTCATTGCGGGAGCCCTACGAGCAGTACTTC. Amino acid sequence: CASSLREPYEQYF.

The chain employs TRBV7-9 and TRBJ2-2; 8 bases map to TRBD1. The CDR3 length is 16 residues. Germline V gives CDR1 SEHNR, CDR2 FQNEAQ (reference sequence). V was clipped by 2 bases and J by 5 bases; unmatched bases: 7. The CDR3 reads CASSLPGQGRTGELFF. CDR3 nucleotide sequence: TGTGCCAGCAGCTTACCAGGACAGGGTAGGACCGGGGAGCTGTTTTTT.

A remark on this clone: With a much larger clone just one base away, this may be a read error. The V and J genes are TRBV14 and TRBJ2-7; 10 nucleotides match TRBD1. This CDR3 comprises 15 residues. Per germline, CDR1 SGHDN and CDR2 FVKESK. The J segment lost 3 bases and the V segment lost 5 bases, leaving 7 bases of the junction unmatched. Here the CDR3 DNA reads TGTGCCAGCAGCGTAGGGGGACAGGGGTTCTACGAGCAGTACTTC. Translated, it gives CASSVGGQGFYEQYF.

The genes are TRBV5-1 and TRBJ2-4, with D possibly TRBD2 on 6 matching bases. This CDR3 region has 17 residues. V was shortened by 4 bases and J by 2 bases, with 19 bases between the two germline ends. Germline V CDR1 and CDR2: SGHRS, YFSETQ. The CDR3 DNA is TGCGCCAGCAGCGCTTTGGCCGGCAGCGGGTCCAAAAACATTCAGTACTTC. This encodes CASSALAGSGSKNIQYF. Full variable domain (missing parts from reference TRBV5-1 and TRBJ2-4): KAGVTQTPRYLIKTRGQQVTLSCSPISGHRSVSWYQQTPGQGLQFLFEYFSETQRNKGNFPGRFSGRQFSNSRSEMNVSTLELGDSALYLCASSALAGSGSKNIQYFGAGTRLSVL.

J is TRBJ2-5 and V is TRBV29-1; either TRBD1 or TRBD2 may fit D (7 bases each). Germline V gives CDR1 SQVTM, CDR2 ANQGSEA. The CDR3 sequence is 13 residues long. CDR3 sequence (DNA): TGCACCATAGGGGAGGGGGCTAGGCAGACCCAGTACTTC. Its protein is CTIGEGARQTQYF.

A note on this clone: This specimen includes other DNA sequences encoding the same CDR3. The CDR3 sequence: CASSFRGNYGYTF. CDR3 DNA: TGTGCCAGCAGTTTTAGGGGCAACTATGGCTACACCTTC. J is TRBJ1-2 and V is TRBV27, with a possible D match to TRBD1 (5 bases). Germline CDR1 is MNHEY and CDR2 is SMNVEV (reference sequence). V gave up 3 bases and J gave up 2 bases, with 7 bases separating them. CDR3 size: 13 residues.

This chain links TRBV5-1 with TRBJ2-3, with D unresolved. The CDR3 has 12 amino acids. Germline CDR1 is SGHRS and CDR2 is YFSETQ. V gave up 4 bases and J gave up 2 bases, with 5 bases separating them. The CDR3 coding sequence is TGCGCCAGCAGCACCGCCACAGATACGCAGTATTTT. Translated, it gives CASSTATDTQYF.

The chain links TRBV6-1 to TRBJ2-5; D might be TRBD1 (6 bases). This CDR3 has 14 residues. Germline CDR1 and CDR2: MNHNS and SASEGT. V shed 6 bases and J shed 1 base, with 12 bases lying between them. The CDR3 region is CASRMTGGQETQYF. The CDR3, as DNA: TGTGCCAGCAGGATGACAGGTGGCCAAGAGACCCAGTACTTC.

This rearrangement joins TRBV7-8 to TRBJ1-4; 9 positions agree with TRBD1. The germline V gene encodes CDR1 SGHVS and CDR2 FQNEAQ. The CDR3 sequence is 16 residues long. The J segment lost 0 bases and the V segment lost 5 bases, leaving 4 bases of the junction unmatched. Here the CDR3 DNA reads TGTGCCAGCAGCAAACAGGGGGCTGCAACTAATGAAAAACTGTTTTTT. Translating it yields CASSKQGAATNEKLFF.

This clone was observed a handful of times. V is TRBV10-3 and J is TRBJ2-5, with D unclear. The CDR3 has 16 amino acids. V was trimmed by 0 bases and J by 5 bases, leaving 16 bases between them. Per the germline V gene, CDR1 is ENHRY and CDR2 is SYGVKD. Here the CDR3 DNA reads TGTGCCATCAGTGAGTCGAGAACAGACCTAGGCGAGACCCAGTACTTC. It specifies CAISESRTDLGETQYF.

This clone was counted only a few times. This chain joins TRBV6-5 and TRBJ2-7; a weak D match, TRBD2 (6 bases). This CDR3 has 15 residues. From germline, CDR1 is MNHEY and CDR2 SVGAGI. V lost 7 bases and J lost 6, with 22 bases in between. Here the CDR3 DNA reads TGTGCCAGCACCCGGACTTCTCGGGGGATTGGCGAGCAGTACTTC. As protein: CASTRTSRGIGEQYF.

J is TRBJ2-3 and V is TRBV11-1; D remains unclear. Looked up from germline, CDR1 is SGHAT and CDR2 is FQDESV (reference sequence). V shed 2 bases and J shed 0 bases, with 9 bases lying between them. The CDR3 consists of 15 residues. The CDR3: CASSLRLRSTDTQYF. CDR3 in DNA: TGTGCCAGCAGCTTAAGGTTGAGGAGCACAGATACGCAGTATTTT.

The genes are TRBV29-1 and TRBJ2-5, with a tentative D call TRBD2 (5 bases). The V end was cut by 4 bases, the J end by 4 bases, with 19 bases between. The CDR3 is 15 amino acids. CDR1 SQVTM and CDR2 ANQGSEA come from the germline V gene. The CDR3 here is CSVGLSSAGGETQYF. The CDR3 coding sequence is TGCAGCGTTGGATTGAGTAGCGCCGGAGGAGAGACCCAGTACTTC.

In its sample, this clone was seen a few times. The gene calls are TRBV5-1 and TRBJ1-4, with 7 bases matching TRBD1. The V gene end was trimmed by 6 bases and the J gene end by 3 bases; junction bases not matched to a gene: 2. Germline V gene data show CDR1 as SGHRS and CDR2 as YFSETQ. The CDR3 has 13 amino acids. The CDR3 reads CASKQGPNEKLFF. The CDR3 coding sequence is TGCGCCAGCAAACAGGGGCCTAATGAAAAACTGTTTTTT. Full variable domain (remainder filled in from reference TRBV5-1 and TRBJ1-4): KAGVTQTPRYLIKTRGQQVTLSCSPISGHRSVSWYQQTPGQGLQFLFEYFSETQRNKGNFPGRFSGRQFSNSRSEMNVSTLELGDSALYLCASKQGPNEKLFFGSGTQLSVL.

This chain's CDR3 is CASSYSDSTDTQYF. For the CDR3, the DNA is TGTGCCAGCAGTTACTCAGACTCCACAGATACGCAGTATTTT. The chain uses TRBV6-5 and TRBJ2-3; D remains unclear. CDR3 length equals 14 residues. V was shortened by 0 bases and J by 2 bases, with 6 bases between the two germline ends. Germline CDR1 and CDR2: MNHEY and SVGAGI.

The chain carries TRBV7-2 and TRBJ2-3; no clear D. There are 15 residues in the CDR3. Trimming took 3 bases from V and 4 from J, leaving 14 bases between them. Per the germline V gene, CDR1 is SGHTA and CDR2 is FQGNSA. CDR3 DNA sequence: TGTGCCAGCAGCTTTTCGAGCTGGCTATCAGATACGCAGTATTTT. Protein product: CASSFSSWLSDTQYF. Full variable domain (rest looked up from reference TRBV7-2 and TRBJ2-3): GAGVSQSPSNKVTEKGKDVELRCDPISGHTALYWYRQSLGQGLEFLIYFQGNSAPDKSGLPSDRFSAERTGGSVSTLTIQRTQQEDSAVYLCASSFSSWLSDTQYFGPGTRLTVL.